A selection of T cell receptor beta chains follows, all from one sample in a study of blood T cell repertoires in COVID-19. TCRdb keeps only in-frame clones here, not all; method: immunoSEQ multiplex PCR. The data contain over 30,000 clones, about 85% of them singletons. Sequencing was done on a sample of peripheral blood. The source of these receptors is a woman in her sixties with active COVID-19. The CDR3 runs from the conserved cysteine through the conserved F or W. D genes are given only for firm matches. A row's size may be missing; if present it is once, few, many or a size class.

j_call d_call clone_size v_call cdr3_aa cdr3_nt
TRBJ1-2 TRBD1 once TRBV11-2 CASSFGQGSYGYTF TGTGCCAGCAGCTTTGGACAGGGGAGCTATGGCTACACCTTC
TRBJ2-2 TRBD2 NA TRBV5-6 CASSLWTSGRSGELFF TGTGCCAGCAGCTTGTGGACTAGCGGGAGGAGCGGGGAGCTGTTTTTT
TRBJ2-7 TRBD1 few TRBV29-1 CSASGTGRYEQYF TGCAGCGCCTCCGGGACAGGACGCTACGAGCAGTACTTC
TRBJ2-7 TRBD1 once TRBV4-2 CASSQEQGAGGEQYF TGTGCCAGCAGCCAAGAACAGGGGGCCGGTGGCGAGCAGTACTTC
TRBJ2-7 NA NA TRBV2 CASRKGGRSYEQYF TGTGCCAGCAGGAAAGGTGGGAGGTCCTACGAGCAGTACTTC
TRBJ2-2 NA NA TRBV19 CACTRQGYTGELFF TGTGCCTGCACACGGCAGGGATACACCGGGGAGCTGTTTTTT
TRBJ2-7 NA NA TRBV15 CATSREGGEQYF TGTGCCACCAGCAGAGAAGGGGGCGAGCAGTACTTC
TRBJ2-7 NA NA TRBV20-1 CSAGLSYEQYF TGCAGTGCCGGACTCTCCTACGAGCAGTACTTC
TRBJ2-7 NA NA TRBV11-2 CASSITGNYEQYF TGTGCCAGCAGCATAACAGGGAACTACGAGCAGTACTTC
TRBJ2-6 NA NA TRBV5-4 CASTPVAQSGANVLTF TGTGCCAGCACCCCGGTAGCCCAGTCTGGGGCCAACGTCCTGACTTTC
TRBJ2-7 TRBD1 NA TRBV30 CAWSPGQISYEQYF TGTGCCTGGAGTCCGGGACAGATCTCCTACGAGCAGTACTTC
TRBJ1-1 NA NA TRBV7-9 CASSQGAYEAFF TGTGCCAGCAGCCAAGGGGCGTATGAAGCTTTCTTT
TRBJ2-5 NA NA TRBV10-2 CASSGSGETQYF TGCGCCAGCAGCGGGAGCGGTGAGACCCAGTACTTC
TRBJ1-3 NA once TRBV28 CASSLRGGNTIYF TGTGCCAGCAGTTTAAGGGGCGGAAACACCATATATTTT
TRBJ2-5 TRBD2 NA TRBV24-1 CATSDLYRGVETQYF TGTGCCACCAGTGATTTGTATCGGGGGGTGGAGACCCAGTACTTC
TRBJ2-3 TRBD2 NA TRBV27 CASSLLLAGGPTTQYF TGTGCCAGCAGTTTATTGTTGGCGGGGGGGCCGACCACGCAGTATTTT
TRBJ1-5 NA NA TRBV2 CASSERVRNQPQHF TGTGCCAGCAGTGAACGAGTCCGCAATCAGCCCCAGCATTTT
TRBJ1-6 NA NA TRBV5-4 CASSEGPLDNSPLHF TGTGCCAGCAGCGAGGGCCCACTAGACAATTCACCCCTCCACTTT
TRBJ2-3 NA NA TRBV11-3 CAAAIRTDTQYF TGTGCTGCCGCGATACGCACAGATACGCAGTATTTT
TRBJ2-1 NA NA TRBV4-1 CASSRPGGPREQFF TGCGCCAGCAGCCGACCTGGGGGCCCGAGAGAGCAGTTCTTC
TRBJ2-3 TRBD2 NA TRBV10-3 CAISDRTSMADTQYF TGTGCCATCAGTGACCGGACTAGTATGGCAGATACGCAGTATTTT
TRBJ2-3 NA NA TRBV7-9 CASSPAGDTQYF TGTGCCAGCAGCCCCGCGGGGGATACGCAGTATTTT
TRBJ1-2 NA NA TRBV28 CATPSQTGTNYGYTF TGTGCCACCCCCTCACAGACCGGGACTAACTATGGCTACACCTTC
TRBJ2-7 NA NA TRBV10-3 CAISEAGYEQYF TGTGCCATCAGTGAGGCCGGGTACGAGCAGTACTTC
TRBJ1-1 TRBD1 NA TRBV11-2 CASSGRQGRNTEAFF TGTGCCAGCAGCGGGCGACAGGGGCGGAACACTGAAGCTTTCTTT
TRBJ1-1 TRBD1 NA TRBV6-6 CASTSPRTGYTEAFF TGTGCCAGCACCTCACCGAGGACAGGGTACACTGAAGCTTTCTTT
TRBJ2-2 TRBD1 NA TRBV9 CASSTGTAQNTGELFF TGTGCCAGCAGCACTGGGACAGCCCAGAACACCGGGGAGCTGTTTTTT
TRBJ2-1 NA NA TRBV11-2 CASSLQGNNEQFF TGTGCCAGCAGCTTACAGGGGAACAATGAGCAGTTCTTC
TRBJ1-2 TRBD1 NA TRBV24-1 CATSDFAGTGGVYGYTF TGTGCCACCAGTGATTTCGCCGGGACAGGGGGCGTCTATGGCTACACCTTC
TRBJ2-2 TRBD2 NA TRBV7-6 CASSFLAGGLTGELFF TGTGCCAGCAGCTTCCTAGCGGGGGGGCTTACCGGGGAGCTGTTTTTT
TRBJ1-2 NA NA TRBV28 CASIGQTNYGYTF TGTGCCAGCATAGGACAGACTAACTATGGCTACACCTTC
TRBJ1-1 NA NA TRBV10-3 CATKDIAELMNTEAFF TGTGCCACGAAAGACATTGCAGAACTTATGAACACTGAAGCTTTCTTT
TRBJ2-5 NA NA TRBV5-6 CASSWGPRTVRETQYF TGTGCCAGCAGCTGGGGGCCTCGGACAGTTCGAGAGACCCAGTACTTC
TRBJ2-3 TRBD1 NA TRBV5-6 CASSLAGGAGTDTQYF TGTGCCAGCAGCCTGGCAGGGGGCGCGGGCACAGATACGCAGTATTTT
TRBJ2-1 TRBD2 NA TRBV5-1 CASSLDIAGGYNEQFF TGCGCCAGCAGCTTGGACATAGCGGGAGGATACAATGAGCAGTTCTTC
TRBJ2-5 NA NA TRBV5-1 CASSLFTGVETQYF TGCGCCAGCAGCTTGTTTACAGGTGTGGAGACCCAGTACTTC
TRBJ2-3 NA NA TRBV7-3 CASSLTGAGDTQYF TGTGCCAGCAGCTTAACAGGGGCAGGAGATACGCAGTATTTT
TRBJ2-3 TRBD1 NA TRBV6-6 CASSPRTGATPTGATDTQYF TGTGCCAGCAGTCCAAGGACAGGGGCAACCCCCACCGGAGCCACAGATACGCAGTATTTT
TRBJ2-1 TRBD2 once TRBV7-9 CASSLGLAANEQFF TGTGCCAGCAGCTTGGGACTAGCAGCCAATGAGCAGTTCTTC
TRBJ1-2 TRBD1 NA TRBV18 CASSPRPGQGASVHYGYTF TGTGCCAGCTCACCTCGTCCGGGACAGGGGGCTTCAGTGCACTATGGCTACACCTTC
TRBJ2-3 TRBD2 NA TRBV15 CATSRGLAGTDTQYF TGTGCCACCAGCAGGGGACTAGCGGGTACAGATACGCAGTATTTT
TRBJ2-3 NA NA TRBV19 CASSGYDTPLLPDTQYF TGTGCCAGTAGTGGTTACGATACTCCCTTGTTACCAGATACGCAGTATTTT
TRBJ2-7 NA NA TRBV27 CASGAPYEQYF TGTGCCAGCGGGGCCCCCTACGAGCAGTACTTC
TRBJ1-2 TRBD1 NA TRBV7-2 CASRQNRGDYGYTF TGTGCCAGCAGACAGAACAGGGGGGACTATGGCTACACCTTC
TRBJ2-7 TRBD1 NA TRBV3-1/TRBV3-2 CASRPGTGGYEQYF TGTGCCAGCAGGCCCGGGACAGGGGGCTACGAGCAGTACTTC
TRBJ1-2 TRBD1 NA TRBV24-1 CATSDRGNYGYTF TGTGCCACCAGTGACAGGGGGAACTATGGCTACACCTTC
TRBJ2-7 NA NA TRBV4-2 CASSQEWASYEQYF TGTGCCAGCAGCCAAGAGTGGGCCTCCTACGAGCAGTACTTC